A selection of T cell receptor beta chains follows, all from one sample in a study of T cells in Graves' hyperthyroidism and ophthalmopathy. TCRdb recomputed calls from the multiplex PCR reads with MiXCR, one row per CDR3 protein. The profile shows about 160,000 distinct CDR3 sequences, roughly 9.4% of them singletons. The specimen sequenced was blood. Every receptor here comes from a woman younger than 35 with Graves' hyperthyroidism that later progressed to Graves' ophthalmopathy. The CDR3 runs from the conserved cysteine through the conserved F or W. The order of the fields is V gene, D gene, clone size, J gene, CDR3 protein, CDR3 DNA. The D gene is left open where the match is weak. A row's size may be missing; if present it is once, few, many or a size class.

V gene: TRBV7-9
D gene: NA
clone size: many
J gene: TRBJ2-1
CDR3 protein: CASSLDSSYNEQFF
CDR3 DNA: TGTGCCAGCAGCTTGGACAGCTCCTACAATGAGCAGTTCTTC

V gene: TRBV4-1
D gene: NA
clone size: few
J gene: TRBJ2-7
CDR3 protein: CASSQVGLGSGEQYF
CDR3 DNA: TGCGCCAGCAGCCAAGTTGGCTTGGGGAGTGGCGAGCAGTACTTC

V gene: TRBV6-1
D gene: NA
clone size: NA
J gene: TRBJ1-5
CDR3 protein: CASGRGRERYSNQPQHF
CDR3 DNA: TGTGCCAGCGGACGGGGTAGGGAAAGATATAGCAATCAGCCCCAGCATTTT

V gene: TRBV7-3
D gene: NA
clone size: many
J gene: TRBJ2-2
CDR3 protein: CASSLRPDGTGELFF
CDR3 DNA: TGTGCCAGCAGCTTAAGGCCTGATGGAACCGGGGAGCTGTTTTTT

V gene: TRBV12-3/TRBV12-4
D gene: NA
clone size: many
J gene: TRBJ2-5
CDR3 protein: CASRKRGQGQETQYF
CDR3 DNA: TGTGCCAGCCGAAAACGGGGGCAGGGTCAGGAGACCCAGTACTTC

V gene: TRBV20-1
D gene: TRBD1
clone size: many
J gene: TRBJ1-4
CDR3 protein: CSARYRQGGEKLFF
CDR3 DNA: TGCAGTGCTAGATATCGACAGGGAGGAGAAAAACTGTTTTTT

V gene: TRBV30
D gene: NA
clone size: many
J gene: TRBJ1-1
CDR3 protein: CAWSNRAWGMNTEAFF
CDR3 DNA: TGTGCCTGGAGCAACAGGGCATGGGGAATGAACACTGAAGCTTTCTTT

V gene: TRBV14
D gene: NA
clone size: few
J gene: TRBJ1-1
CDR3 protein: CASSQPTGNTEAFF
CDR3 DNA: TGTGCCAGCAGCCAACCGACAGGGAACACTGAAGCTTTCTTT

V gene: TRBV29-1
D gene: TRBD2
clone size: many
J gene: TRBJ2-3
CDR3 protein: CSGRGLAASGTDTQYF
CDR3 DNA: TGCAGCGGTAGGGGACTAGCGGCCTCGGGGACAGATACGCAGTATTTT

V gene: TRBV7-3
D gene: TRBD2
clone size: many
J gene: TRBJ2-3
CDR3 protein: CASSSGLAGMDTQYF
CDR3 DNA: TGTGCCAGCAGCTCGGGACTAGCGGGAATGGATACGCAGTATTTT

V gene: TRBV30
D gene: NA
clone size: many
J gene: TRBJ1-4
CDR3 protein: CAWRVVGGSEKLFF
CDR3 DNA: TGTGCCTGGAGGGTCGTGGGGGGCAGTGAAAAACTGTTTTTT

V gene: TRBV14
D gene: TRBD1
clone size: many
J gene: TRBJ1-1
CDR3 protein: CASSTGGLEAFF
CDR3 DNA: TGTGCCAGCAGTACAGGGGGCCTTGAAGCTTTCTTT

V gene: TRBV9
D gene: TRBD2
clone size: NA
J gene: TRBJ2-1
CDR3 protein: CASSLMAGGPDEQFF
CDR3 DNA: TGTGCCAGCAGCCTCATGGCGGGAGGGCCAGATGAGCAGTTCTTC

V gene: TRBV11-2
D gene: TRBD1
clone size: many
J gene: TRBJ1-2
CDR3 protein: CASSPLGQGADYGYTF
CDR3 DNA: TGTGCCAGCAGCCCGTTAGGACAGGGGGCCGACTATGGCTACACCTTC

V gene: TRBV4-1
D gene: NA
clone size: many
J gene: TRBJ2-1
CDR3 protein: CASSQRGSSYNEQFF
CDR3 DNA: TGCGCCAGCAGCCAACGTGGGAGCTCCTACAATGAGCAGTTCTTC

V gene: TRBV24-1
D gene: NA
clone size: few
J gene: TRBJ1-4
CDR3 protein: CATSGGRSNEKLFF
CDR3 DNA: TGTGCCACCAGTGGGGGACGGTCTAATGAAAAACTGTTTTTT